The present T cell receptor beta chain was sequenced within a study of blood T cell repertoires in COVID-19. CDR1 and CDR2 from the germline V gene are SGHRS and YFSETQ. The CDR3 spans 16 residues. Trimming took off 2 bases at V and 1 base at J, with 15 bases between the two ends. This clone appeared a single time. The repertoire was sequenced with immunoSEQ multiplex PCR; TCRdb's copy has only in-frame clones and lacks some. The sample yields some 130,000 clones, around 86% seen once. The sample consisted of peripheral blood. The chain couples TRBV5-1 to TRBJ2-5; possibly TRBD1 for D (6 bases). The sequence derives from a woman in her seventies with COVID-19, enrolled during active disease. The CDR3 DNA reads as TGCGCCAGCAGCTTTGGGGACAAACGCTCCCAAGAGACCCAGTACTTC. Encoded protein: CASSFGDKRSQETQYF.